This T cell receptor beta chain was retrieved from a study of T cell repertoires in cytomegalovirus infection. Whole-study context: The authors relied on CMV epitopes, both recently identified HLA-C-restricted and well-studied HLA-B-restricted. Public TCR beta signatures marked donors with CMV infection and the matching HLA. General observations from the study: The ex vivo response was dominated by HLA-C-restricted CMV-specific TCR beta clonotypes.

V gave up 1 base and J gave up 2 bases, with 6 bases separating them. The CDR3 covers 13 residues. TCRdb recomputed calls from the reads with MiXCR, one row per CDR3 protein. The table lists about 24,000 distinct CDR3 sequences, about 23% of them singletons. There are a few counts of this clonotype. The antigen remains undetermined. This clonotype was obtained from a human donor in good health (CMV status not recorded). Some clones in this sample may be carry-over from other donors' samples. J is TRBJ2-7 and V is TRBV12-3 or TRBV12-4; D not certain. The sample here was CD8+ T cells from cultured PBMCs, taken from culture after CMV antigen stimulation. The CDR3 DNA is TGTGCCAGCAGTTTAGGCGTCACCTACGAGCAGTACTTC. As protein: CASSLGVTYEQYF.